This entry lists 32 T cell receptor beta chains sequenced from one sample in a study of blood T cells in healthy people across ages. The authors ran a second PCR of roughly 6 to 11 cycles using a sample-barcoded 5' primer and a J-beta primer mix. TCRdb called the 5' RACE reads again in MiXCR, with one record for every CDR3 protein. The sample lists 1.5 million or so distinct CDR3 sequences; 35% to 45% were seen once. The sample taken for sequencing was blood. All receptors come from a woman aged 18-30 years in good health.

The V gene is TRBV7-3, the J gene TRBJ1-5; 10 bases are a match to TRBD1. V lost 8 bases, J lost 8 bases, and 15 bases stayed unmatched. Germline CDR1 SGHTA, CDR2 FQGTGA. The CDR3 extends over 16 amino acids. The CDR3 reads CASPLGPGQGREPQHF. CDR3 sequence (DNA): TGTGCCAGCCCCTTAGGTCCGGGACAGGGGCGGGAGCCCCAGCATTTT. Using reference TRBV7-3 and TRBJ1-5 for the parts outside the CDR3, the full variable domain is GAGVSQTPSNKVTEKGKYVELRCDPISGHTALYWYRQSLGQGPEFLIYFQGTGAADDSGLPNDRFFAVRPEGSVSTLKIQRTERGDSAVYLCASPLGPGQGREPQHFGDGTRLSIL.

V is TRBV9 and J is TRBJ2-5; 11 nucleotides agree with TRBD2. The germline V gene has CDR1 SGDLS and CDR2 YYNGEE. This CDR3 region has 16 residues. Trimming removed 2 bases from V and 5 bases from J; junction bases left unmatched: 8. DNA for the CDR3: TGTGCCAGCAGCGTTCATAGCGGGGGGGCCGATGAGACCCAGTACTTC. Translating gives CASSVHSGGADETQYF.

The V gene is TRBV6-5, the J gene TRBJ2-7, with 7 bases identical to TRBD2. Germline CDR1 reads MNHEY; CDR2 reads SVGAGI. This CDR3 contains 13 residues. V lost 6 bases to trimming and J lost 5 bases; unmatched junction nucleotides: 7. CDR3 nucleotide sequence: TGTGCCAGCAGCCCAAGCGGGAACGACGAGCAGTACTTC. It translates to CASSPSGNDEQYF.

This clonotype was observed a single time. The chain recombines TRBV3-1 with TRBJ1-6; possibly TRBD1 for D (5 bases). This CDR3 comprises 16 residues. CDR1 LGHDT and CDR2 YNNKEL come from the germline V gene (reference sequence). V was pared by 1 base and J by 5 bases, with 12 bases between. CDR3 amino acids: CASSQVVGGHNSPLHF. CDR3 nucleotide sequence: TGTGCCAGCAGCCAAGTTGTCGGGGGTCATAATTCACCCCTCCACTTT.

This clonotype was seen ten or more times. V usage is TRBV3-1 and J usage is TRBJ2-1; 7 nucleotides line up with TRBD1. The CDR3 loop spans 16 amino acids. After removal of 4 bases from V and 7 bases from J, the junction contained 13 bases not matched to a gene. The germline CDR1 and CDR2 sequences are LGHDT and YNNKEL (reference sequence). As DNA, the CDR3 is TGTGCCAGCAGCCTATTTACAGGGGTCCGGTCTAATGAGCAGTTCTTC. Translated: CASSLFTGVRSNEQFF.

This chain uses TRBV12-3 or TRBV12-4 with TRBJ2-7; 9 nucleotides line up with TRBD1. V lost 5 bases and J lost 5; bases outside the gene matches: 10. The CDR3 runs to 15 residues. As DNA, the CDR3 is TGTGCCAGCAGTATAGGTCCGGGACAGGGCGACGAGCAGTACTTC. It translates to CASSIGPGQGDEQYF.

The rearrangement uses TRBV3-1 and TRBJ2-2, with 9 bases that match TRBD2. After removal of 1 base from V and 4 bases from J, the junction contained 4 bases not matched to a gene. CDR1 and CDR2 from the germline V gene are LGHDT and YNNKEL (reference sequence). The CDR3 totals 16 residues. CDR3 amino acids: CASSQGLAGTTGELFF. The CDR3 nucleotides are TGTGCCAGCAGCCAAGGGCTAGCGGGAACCACCGGGGAGCTGTTTTTT.

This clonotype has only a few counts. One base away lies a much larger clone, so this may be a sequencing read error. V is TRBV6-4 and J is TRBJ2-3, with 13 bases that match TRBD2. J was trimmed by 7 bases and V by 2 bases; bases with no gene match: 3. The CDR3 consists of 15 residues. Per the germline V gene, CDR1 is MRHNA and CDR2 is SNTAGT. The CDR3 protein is CASSDTSGGAHTQYF. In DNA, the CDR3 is TGTGCCAGCAGTGACACTAGCGGGGGGGCACATACGCAGTATTTT.

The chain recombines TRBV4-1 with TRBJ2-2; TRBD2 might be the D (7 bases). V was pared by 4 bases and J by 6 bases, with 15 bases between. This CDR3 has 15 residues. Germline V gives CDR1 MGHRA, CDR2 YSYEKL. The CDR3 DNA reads TGCGCCAGCAGCCCCTCGGGGGGCGGGGCCGGGGAGCTGTTTTTT. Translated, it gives CASSPSGGGAGELFF.

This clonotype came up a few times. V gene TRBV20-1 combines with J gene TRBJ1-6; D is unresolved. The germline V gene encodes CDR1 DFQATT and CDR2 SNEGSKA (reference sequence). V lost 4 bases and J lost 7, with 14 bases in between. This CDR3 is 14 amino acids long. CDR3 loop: CSATERLQNSPLHF. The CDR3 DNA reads TGCAGTGCTACAGAGCGGCTACAGAATTCACCCCTCCACTTT.

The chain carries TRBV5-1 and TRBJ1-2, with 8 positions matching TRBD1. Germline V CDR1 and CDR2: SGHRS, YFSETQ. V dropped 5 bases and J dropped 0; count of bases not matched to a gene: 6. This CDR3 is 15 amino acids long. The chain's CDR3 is CASRADRAANYGYTF. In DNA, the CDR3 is TGCGCCAGCAGAGCGGACAGGGCCGCTAACTATGGCTACACCTTC.

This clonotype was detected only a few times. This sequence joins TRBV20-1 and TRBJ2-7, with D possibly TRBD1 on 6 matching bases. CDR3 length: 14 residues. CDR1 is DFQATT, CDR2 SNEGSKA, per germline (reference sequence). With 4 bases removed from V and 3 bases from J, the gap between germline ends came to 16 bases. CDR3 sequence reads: CSAKTGNIGYEQYF. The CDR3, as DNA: TGCAGTGCTAAAACAGGGAATATCGGCTACGAGCAGTACTTC.

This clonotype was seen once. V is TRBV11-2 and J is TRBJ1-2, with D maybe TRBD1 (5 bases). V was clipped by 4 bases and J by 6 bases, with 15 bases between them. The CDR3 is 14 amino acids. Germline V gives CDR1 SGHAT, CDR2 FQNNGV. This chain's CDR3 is CASSWAGTVDGYTF. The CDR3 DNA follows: TGTGCCAGCAGCTGGGCCGGGACGGTGGATGGCTACACCTTC. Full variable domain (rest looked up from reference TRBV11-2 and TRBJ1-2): EAGVAQSPRYKIIEKRQSVAFWCNPISGHATLYWYQQILGQGPKLLIQFQNNGVVDDSQLPKDRFSAERLKGVDSTLKIQPAKLEDSAVYLCASSWAGTVDGYTFGSGTRLTVV.

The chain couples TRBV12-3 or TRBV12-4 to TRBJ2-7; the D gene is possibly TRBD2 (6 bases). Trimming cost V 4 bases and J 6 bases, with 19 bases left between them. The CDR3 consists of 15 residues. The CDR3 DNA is TGTGCCAGCAGTTCCCCATGGCGGGGCGCGGGCGAGCAGTACTTC. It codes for CASSSPWRGAGEQYF.

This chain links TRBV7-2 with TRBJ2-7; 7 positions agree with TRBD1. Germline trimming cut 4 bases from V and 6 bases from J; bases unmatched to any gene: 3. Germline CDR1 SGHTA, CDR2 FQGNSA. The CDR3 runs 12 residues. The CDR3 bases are TGTGCCAGCAGCTGGACAGGCCCCGAGCAGTACTTC. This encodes CASSWTGPEQYF.

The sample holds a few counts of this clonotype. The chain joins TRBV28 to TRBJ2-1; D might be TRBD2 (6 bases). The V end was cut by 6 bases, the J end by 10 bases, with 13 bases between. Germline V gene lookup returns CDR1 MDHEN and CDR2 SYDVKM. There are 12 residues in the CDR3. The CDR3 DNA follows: TGTGCCAGCAGGGGGACTGGCAACGAGCAGTTCTTC. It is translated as CASRGTGNEQFF. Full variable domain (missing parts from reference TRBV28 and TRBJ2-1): DVKVTQSSRYLVKRTGEKVFLECVQDMDHENMFWYRQDPGLGLRLIYFSYDVKMKEKGDIPEGYSVSREKKERFSLILESASTNQTSMYLCASRGTGNEQFFGPGTRLTVL.

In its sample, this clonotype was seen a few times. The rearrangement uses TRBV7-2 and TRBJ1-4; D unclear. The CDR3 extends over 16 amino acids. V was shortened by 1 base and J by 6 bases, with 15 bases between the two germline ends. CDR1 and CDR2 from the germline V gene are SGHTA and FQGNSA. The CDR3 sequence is CASSLEPARYYEKLFF. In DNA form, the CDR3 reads TGTGCCAGCAGCTTAGAGCCGGCCAGATACTATGAAAAACTGTTTTTT.

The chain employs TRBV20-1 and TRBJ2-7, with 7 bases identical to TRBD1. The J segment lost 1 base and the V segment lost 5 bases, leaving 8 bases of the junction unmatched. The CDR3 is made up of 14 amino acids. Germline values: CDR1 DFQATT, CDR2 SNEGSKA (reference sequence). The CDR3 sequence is CSAALQGKSYEQYF. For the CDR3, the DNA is TGCAGTGCTGCTCTACAGGGGAAGTCCTACGAGCAGTACTTC.

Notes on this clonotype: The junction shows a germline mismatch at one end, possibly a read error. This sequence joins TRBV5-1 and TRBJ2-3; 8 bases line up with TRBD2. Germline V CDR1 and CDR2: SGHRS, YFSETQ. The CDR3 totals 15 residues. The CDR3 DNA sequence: TGCGCCGGCAGCTTTACGACTAGCGGCACAGATACGCAGTATTTT. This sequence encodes CAGSFTTSGTDTQYF.

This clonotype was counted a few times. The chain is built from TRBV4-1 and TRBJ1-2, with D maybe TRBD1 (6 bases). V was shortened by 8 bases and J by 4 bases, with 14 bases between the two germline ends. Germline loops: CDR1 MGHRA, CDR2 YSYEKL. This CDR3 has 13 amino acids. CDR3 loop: CASWPGTSYGYTF. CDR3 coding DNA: TGCGCCAGCTGGCCTGGGACAAGCTATGGCTACACCTTC.

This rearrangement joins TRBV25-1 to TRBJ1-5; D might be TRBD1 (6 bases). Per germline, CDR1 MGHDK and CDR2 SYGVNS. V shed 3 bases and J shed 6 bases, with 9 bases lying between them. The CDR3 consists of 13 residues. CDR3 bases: TGTGCCAGCAGTGAGGCAGGGGCTCAGCCCCAGCATTTT. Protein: CASSEAGAQPQHF.

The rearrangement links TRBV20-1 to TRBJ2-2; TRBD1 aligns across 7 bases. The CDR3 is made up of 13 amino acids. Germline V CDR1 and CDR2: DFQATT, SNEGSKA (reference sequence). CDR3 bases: TGCAGCGCAACCCAGGGGGTCACCGGGGAGCTGTTTTTT. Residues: CSATQGVTGELFF.

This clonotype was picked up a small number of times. CDR3 sequence (DNA): TGCGCCAGCAGCCCCCCGGACAGCGTCAATCAGCCCCAGCATTTT. It yields the protein CASSPPDSVNQPQHF. J is TRBJ1-5 and V is TRBV4-1; a possible D gene is TRBD1 (6 bases). Germline V gene data show CDR1 as MGHRA and CDR2 as YSYEKL. Trimming cost V 4 bases and J 3 bases, with 13 bases left between them. CDR3 length equals 15 residues.

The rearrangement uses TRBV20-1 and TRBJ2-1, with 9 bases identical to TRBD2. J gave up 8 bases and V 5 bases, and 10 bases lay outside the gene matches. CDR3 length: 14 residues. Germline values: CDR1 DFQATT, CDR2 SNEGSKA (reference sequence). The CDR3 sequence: CSALGLAGSYEQFF. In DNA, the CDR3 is TGCAGTGCTCTGGGGCTAGCGGGATCATATGAGCAGTTCTTC.

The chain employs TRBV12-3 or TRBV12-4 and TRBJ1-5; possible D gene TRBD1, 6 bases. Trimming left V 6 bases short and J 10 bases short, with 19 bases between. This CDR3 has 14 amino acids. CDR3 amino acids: CASSRTGKSFPQHF. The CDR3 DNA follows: TGTGCCAGCAGCCGAACAGGGAAATCATTCCCCCAGCATTTT.

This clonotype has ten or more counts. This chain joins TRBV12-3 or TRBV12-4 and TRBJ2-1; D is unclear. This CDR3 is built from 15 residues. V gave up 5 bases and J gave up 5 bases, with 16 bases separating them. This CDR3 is CASSPSDETNNEQFF. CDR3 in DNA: TGTGCCAGCAGTCCATCGGACGAAACAAACAATGAGCAGTTCTTC.

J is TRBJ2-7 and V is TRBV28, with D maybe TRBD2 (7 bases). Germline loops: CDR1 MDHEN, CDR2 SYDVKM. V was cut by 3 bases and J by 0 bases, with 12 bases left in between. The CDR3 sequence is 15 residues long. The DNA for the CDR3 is TGTGCCAGCAGTTTGAGGGGGGGCGACTCCTACGAGCAGTACTTC. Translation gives CASSLRGGDSYEQYF.

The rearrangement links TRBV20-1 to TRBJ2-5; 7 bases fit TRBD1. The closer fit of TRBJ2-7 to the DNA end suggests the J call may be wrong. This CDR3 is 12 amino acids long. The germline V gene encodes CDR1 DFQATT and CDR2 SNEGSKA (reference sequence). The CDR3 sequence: CSAHDREYEQYF. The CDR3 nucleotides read TGCAGTGCTCACGACAGGGAATACGAGCAGTACTTC.

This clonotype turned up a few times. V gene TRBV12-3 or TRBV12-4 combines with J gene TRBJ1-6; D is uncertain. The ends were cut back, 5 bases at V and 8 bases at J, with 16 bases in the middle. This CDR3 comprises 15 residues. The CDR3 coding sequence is TGTGCCAGCAGTACGAGGACGGATTGGGATTCACCCCTCCACTTT. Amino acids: CASSTRTDWDSPLHF.

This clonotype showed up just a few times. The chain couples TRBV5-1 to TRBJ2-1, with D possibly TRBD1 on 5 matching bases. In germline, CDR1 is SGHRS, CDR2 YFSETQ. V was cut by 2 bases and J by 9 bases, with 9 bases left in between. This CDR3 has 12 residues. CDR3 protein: CASSLGVAEQFF. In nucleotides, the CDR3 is TGCGCCAGCAGCTTAGGGGTTGCTGAGCAGTTCTTC.

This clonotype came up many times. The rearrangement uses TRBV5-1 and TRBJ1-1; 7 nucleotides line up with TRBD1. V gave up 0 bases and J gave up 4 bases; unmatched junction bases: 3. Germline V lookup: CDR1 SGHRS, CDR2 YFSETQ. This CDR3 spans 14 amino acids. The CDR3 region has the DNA TGCGCCAGCAGCTTGGAAGGGGGCGGCACTGAAGCTTTCTTT. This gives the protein CASSLEGGGTEAFF.

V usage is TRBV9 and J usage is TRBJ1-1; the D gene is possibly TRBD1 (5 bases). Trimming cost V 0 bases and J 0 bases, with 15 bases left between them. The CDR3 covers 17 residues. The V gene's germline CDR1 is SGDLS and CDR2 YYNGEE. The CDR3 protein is CASSVGNGGYLNTEAFF. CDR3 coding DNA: TGTGCCAGCAGCGTAGGTAATGGGGGTTATTTGAACACTGAAGCTTTCTTT.